The 7 T cell receptor beta chains below were found in one sample sequenced in a study of blood T cell repertoires in COVID-19. Clones were sequenced by immunoSEQ multiplex PCR, and TCRdb holds only the in-frame ones, with some missing. The profile shows over 400,000 clones, approximately 83% of them singletons. The sequenced sample was peripheral blood. These receptors were taken from a human donor in a cohort sampled during active COVID-19.

This chain connects TRBV28 to TRBJ2-5; no firm D call. The CDR3 runs 14 residues. Germline-derived CDR1 and CDR2 are MDHEN and SYDVKM. V shed 3 bases and J shed 5 bases, with 13 bases lying between them. The CDR3 is CASSFSRGEETQYF. The DNA of the CDR3 is TGTGCCAGCAGTTTCTCCCGTGGTGAGGAGACCCAGTACTTC.

This chain connects TRBV5-1 to TRBJ1-4; D remains ambiguous. V dropped 6 bases and J dropped 4 bases, with 10 bases sitting between them. The CDR3 loop spans 13 amino acids. Germline CDR1 is SGHRS and CDR2 is YFSETQ. The CDR3 bases are TGCGCCAGCAACCCCGGGGATAATGAAAAACTGTTTTTT. Amino acids: CASNPGDNEKLFF.

This sequence joins TRBV12-5 and TRBJ2-1, with TRBD1 matching 7 bases. Germline V gene data show CDR1 as LGHNT and CDR2 as FRNRAP. The CDR3 length is 17 residues. V dropped 6 bases and J dropped 4; count of bases not matched to a gene: 15. The CDR3 here is CASGPDIGDSGYNEQFF. Here the CDR3 DNA reads TGTGCTAGTGGCCCGGACATCGGGGACAGCGGTTACAATGAGCAGTTCTTC.

This chain uses TRBV7-2 with TRBJ1-2; D gene unclear. Trimming shortened V by 1 base and J by 6 bases, and 15 bases separated the two germline ends. This CDR3 is built from 15 residues. Germline CDR1 and CDR2: SGHTA and FQGNSA. The chain's CDR3 is CASSLVPLEGDGYTF. The CDR3 nucleotides are TGTGCCAGCAGCTTAGTCCCCTTGGAGGGAGATGGCTACACCTTC.

The chain recombines TRBV23-1 with TRBJ1-1, with D perhaps matching TRBD1 (5 bases). TRBV23-1 is treated as an ORF (open reading frame) with a function not yet certain. The CDR3 extends over 19 amino acids. With 0 bases removed from V and 4 bases from J, the gap between germline ends came to 24 bases. CDR3 DNA: TGCGCCAGCAGTCAATCCCACCCCGAGGCAGGGATGAGGTGCACTGAAGCTTTCTTT. Protein sequence: CASSQSHPEAGMRCTEAFF.

This clone occurred once. CDR3 residues: CSVAYGGPREQYF. CDR3 sequence (DNA): TGCAGCGTTGCATACGGAGGACCTCGAGAGCAGTACTTC. The chain recombines TRBV29-1 with TRBJ2-7; D is perhaps TRBD2 (5 bases). This CDR3 has 13 residues. V dropped 4 bases and J dropped 7 bases, with 17 bases sitting between them. Germline values: CDR1 SQVTM, CDR2 ANQGSEA.

The sample holds one count of this clone. The rearrangement uses TRBV11-1 and TRBJ2-7; D possibly corresponds to TRBD2 (5 bases). Germline V CDR1 and CDR2: SGHAT, FQDESV (reference sequence). Trimming stripped 3 bases from V and 4 bases from J, with 13 bases between. This CDR3 contains 14 residues. CDR3 in DNA: TGTGCCAGCAGCTTTTACGGGGTACAATACGAGCAGTACTTC. Translating it yields CASSFYGVQYEQYF.